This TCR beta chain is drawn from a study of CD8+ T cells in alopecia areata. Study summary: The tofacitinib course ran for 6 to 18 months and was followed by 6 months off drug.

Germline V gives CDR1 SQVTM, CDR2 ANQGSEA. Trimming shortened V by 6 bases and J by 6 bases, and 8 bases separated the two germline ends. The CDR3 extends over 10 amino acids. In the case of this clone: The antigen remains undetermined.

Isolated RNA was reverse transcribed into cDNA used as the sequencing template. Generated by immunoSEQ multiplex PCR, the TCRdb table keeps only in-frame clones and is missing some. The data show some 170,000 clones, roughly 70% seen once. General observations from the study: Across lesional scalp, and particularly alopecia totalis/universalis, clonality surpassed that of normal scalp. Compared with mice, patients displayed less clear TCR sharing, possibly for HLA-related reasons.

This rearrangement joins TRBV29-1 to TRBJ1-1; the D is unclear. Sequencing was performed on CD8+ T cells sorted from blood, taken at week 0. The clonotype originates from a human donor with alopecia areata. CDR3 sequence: CSVRAAEAFF. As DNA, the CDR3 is TGCAGCGTCCGGGCAGCTGAAGCTTTCTTT.